This T cell receptor (beta chain) comes out of a study of shared clonotypes between healthy human individuals (dated by TCRdb to about 2020). Turning to the overall study: Three men and two women, aged 18 to 49 years, made up the cohort. Blood TCR repertoires of several healthy adults were deeply sequenced to estimate repertoire size and the extent of clonotype sharing between individuals. To increase sequencing depth and limit assay-specific biases, different laboratories used diverse techniques to prepare libraries and sequence TCR repertoires. For each donor, CD4 naive and CD4 memory were each given three plates, CD8 naive was given two plates, and CD8 memory was given one plate. Leukapheresis yielded between about 0.85 and 10 billion PBMCs per donor.

The donors were healthy, HIV-negative adults who had no recently reported acute infections or vaccinations. Every donor was a Caucasian adult residing in Nashville, Tennessee, USA. Magnetic negative selection was used to enrich CD4+ T cells, after which naive cells were positively selected on CD45RA and the negative fraction became the memory subset. Blood was obtained by leukapheresis, after which PBMCs were separated by Ficoll-Histopaque density gradient centrifugation and cryopreserved in liquid nitrogen vapor phase. Analytical flow cytometry was used to check the purity and quantity of each magnetically sorted T cell population. Genomic DNA was isolated from every sorted fraction and measured by UV absorbance on a Nanodrop 2000c. Findings and caveats that apply to the study as a whole: Pairwise subsampling indicated that sequencing depth was expected to affect the degree of clonotype sharing among donors. Clonotypes shared by all four sorted-subset donors showed higher generation probabilities than non-shared clonotypes. Sampling was limited to blood, and TCR repertoires in tissue likely differ from TCR repertoires in blood. The genetic and exposure-history diversity represented was limited by the small number of donors. Rarefaction of sorted-subset datasets indicated incomplete sequencing despite the large sequencing depth. About 4.5% of naive CD4, 3.5% of naive CD8, approximately 2.2% of memory CD4, and roughly 0.4% of memory CD8 clonotypes were shared across a few donors. Estimated clonotype richness was generally larger for naive than for memory subsets.

Using the deep immunoSEQ assay, TCR CDR3 regions were amplified from genomic DNA by multiplex PCR. For each cell subset, the extracted genomic DNA was distributed evenly across all wells of several immunoSEQ 96-well plates, and each plate served as one replicate. For sorted subsets, 200 to 250 ng of genomic DNA, equivalent to 30,000 or so T cell genomes, went into each replicate PCR. Purified libraries were measured with a Qubit 3.0 fluorometer, size-checked on a Bioanalyzer 2100, and measured again with the KAPA Library Quantification kit. Every immunoSEQ 96-well plate was sequenced on a separate single-read 150-cycle Illumina NextSeq 550 flow cell. The study's processing was this. Because only junctional sequences without quality scores were contained in the immunoSEQ output, filtering matching that applied to full-length reads could not be performed. Sequences were annotated with PyIR, a Python wrapper for IgBLAST v1.9, using IMGT germline references to assign V/J genes and CDR3. Any read was removed if the V/J assignment was weak (E-value above 1e-6), the CDR3 was missing, or the read contained stop codons, out-of-frame junctions, or ambiguous translated residues. V3J clonotypes were defined as sequences sharing the same inferred V gene, J gene, and CDR3 amino acid sequence. The percentage overlap between two repertoires was calculated by dividing the number of shared unique clonotypes by the size of the smaller repertoire. Richness of each repertoire was evaluated using RTK rarefaction, the Chao1 estimator, and Recon v2.1 estimates of unobserved clonotypes. Generation probabilities for all TCRbeta clonotypes obtained by the gDNA method from a handful of donors were computed using OLGA. Sourced from immuneACCESS, this table was stored by TCRdb with only in-frame sequences that have V and J called. A share of the clones is absent; for the studies checked, an unresolved V gene accounts for under half, and the remainder has no known explanation. The V and J calls and clone size were taken over from that table, and D and trimming were inferred from the DNA. In all, the sample holds about 670,000 clones, and about 78% of those were seen once. About 2% of the sample lies in the top ten.

Regarding this clone: Its target antigen remains unknown. No base-level quality is on record; no much larger clone is a single base apart.

Sequences SGHRS (CDR1) and YFSETQ (CDR2) are obtained from the germline V gene. Trimming removed 2 bases from V and 2 bases from J, leaving 10 bases between the germline ends. The CDR3 spans 14 residues, from the cysteine through the phenylalanine. Just CDR3 DNA is preserved here, 42 bases in frame from base 1. Source material: memory CD4+ T cells sorted from blood. The sample's cell subset or site, from its label and the paper: CD45RA-negative fraction. This sequence was found in a woman in her twenties or thirties in good health. This chain joins TRBV5-1 to TRBJ2-5; tentative D gene TRBD2, with 6 bases matching. The CDR3 has the sequence CASSLAGTQETQYF. The DNA sequence follows: TGCGCCAGCAGCTTAGCAGGGACTCAAGAGACCCAGTACTTC. Where the CDR3 stops, the reference TRBV5-1 and TRBJ2-5 genes take over; the full variable domain is KAGVTQTPRYLIKTRGQQVTLSCSPISGHRSVSWYQQTPGQGLQFLFEYFSETQRNKGNFPGRFSGRQFSNSRSEMNVSTLELGDSALYLCASSLAGTQETQYFGPGTRLLVL.